This TCR beta chain was found in a study of blood T cell repertoires in COVID-19 (dated by TCRdb to 2019 to 2021). As for the study more broadly: Samples covering the acute and convalescent phases of COVID-19 were provided by collaborators in the United States, Italy and Spain. HLA class I and class II types, where available, came from metadata supplied by the sample provider rather than from assay-based typing. The sample metadata nearly always contained a de-identified subject ID, COVID-19 status, age in years and sex. The samples were drawn from the first 160 participants of the ongoing ImmuneRACE study and from 1,200 or so subjects provided by 6 global collaborators. Deeply sampled blood TCRbeta repertoires from subjects exposed to, actively infected with, or recovered from COVID-19 were included in the dataset. A freely available public database, intended as a resource for researchers studying the immune response to SARS-CoV-2, is where the repertoires were released. The prospective study material was composed of cDNA or gDNA derived from T cells, B-cell-depleted T cells, or PBMCs. Overall study results and their limits: Clinical and demographic metadata were provided uncurated, with the amount varying by source and participant.

One collaborating source in Seattle enrolled patients during active infection and followed them longitudinally through the course of disease. Collaborating institutions collected whole blood in K2EDTA tubes following their own protocols. For TCRbeta analysis, collaborators shipped samples in one of three forms: frozen whole blood, isolated PBMCs, or DNA extracted from either of those sample types. The immunoSEQ Assay, a bias-controlled multiplex PCR, was used to amplify TCRbeta CDR3 regions from genomic DNA. The authors' pipeline ran thus. Nucleated cell counts per sample were estimated from amplification of reference gene primers within the assay. To quantify the absolute abundance of each unique TCRbeta CDR3 rearrangement, sequence reads were collapsed and filtered. For each sample, productive Simpson clonality was calculated as the square root of Simpson's diversity index across productive rearrangements. TCRdb obtained this table from immuneACCESS and retained in-frame rearrangements with V and J assigned. These tables miss some clones; where compared with another copy, unresolved V genes account for less than half of the shortfall, and the remainder is unexplained. D and trimming were read from the DNA, whereas the V and J calls and clone size are those reported in that table. Here the sample has 270,000 or so clones; roughly 90% occur a single time. The ten largest clones take up roughly 10% of the sample.

With regard to this clone: The antigen this receptor binds is unknown. No base quality information exists; no much larger clone differs at one position.

From the cysteine through the phenylalanine, the CDR3 covers 16 amino acids. Here the CDR3 DNA is all that survives: 48 bases in frame from base 1. Compared with germline, V lacks 1 base and J lacks 0 bases; bases without a gene match: 4. From the germline V gene, CDR1 is MDHEN and CDR2 is SYDVKM. The sequencing input was peripheral blood. The receptor chain draws on TRBV28 and TRBJ1-1; the junction holds 8 bases that match TRBD1. The clonotype originates from a woman aged 30 to 39 with COVID-19, enrolled during active disease. At the DNA level, the sequence is TGTGCCAGCAGTTTATCGCGGACAGGGATGAACACTGAAGCTTTCTTT. It specifies CASSLSRTGMNTEAFF.